What follows is one TCR beta chain and its context. Its antigen is still unknown. Within one base of it there is no much larger clone, and no base qualities were kept. High-throughput TCR beta sequencing profiled peripheral blood CD8+ and CD4+ T cells from healthy donors, Susac syndrome patients and multiple sclerosis patients. Healthy donors were included as age- and sex-matched controls. CD8+ TEMRA cells were enriched by FACS, while bulk CD8+ and CD4+ T cells were purified by magnetic negative isolation. Blood was drawn into EDTA tubes, processed within 24 hours, and PBMCs were isolated by density gradient centrifugation. PBMCs intended for TCR sequencing were frozen in liquid nitrogen and were later thawed in a 37 degrees C water bath. The sorted or isolated CD4+, CD8+ and CD8+ TEMRA cells had a purity of 90% or higher. There are 15 amino acids in the CDR3, from cysteine to phenylalanine inclusive. Left in the record is the CDR3 DNA by itself, 45 bases read in frame from the first base. Cut back by 4 bases and 0 bases, the V and J ends lie 9 bases apart. The germline V gene specifies SGHVS as CDR1 and FQNEAQ as CDR2.

This sample is drawn from a study of CD8 T cells in Susac syndrome (dated by TCRdb to the late 2010s). General notes on the study: The study used repertoire sequencing to test whether antigen drove CD8+ T cell activation and differentiation in Susac syndrome. CD8+ T cell repertoire clonality was compared between some 12 healthy donors, about 14 Susac syndrome patients and 15 multiple sclerosis patients.

RNA was extracted using the RNeasy kit, and about 0.5 to 1 ug of the RNA was reverse transcribed with random hexamers. TCR beta CDR3 regions were amplified with the immunoSEQ multiplex PCR assay covering 54 Vbeta and 13 Jbeta segments. PCR amplification bias was corrected using a synthetic template baseline for primer optimization and computational correction. Concerning the study's data processing: Reads were annotated to V, D and J genes per IMGT and analyzed with immunoSEQ Analyzer, keeping only productive sequences. Clonality was computed as one minus Shannon entropy normalized by log2 of the number of productive unique sequences. For each patient and control, public and private clones were evaluated within the 100 most prevalent clones. Clones were defined as Susac-specific when absent from the healthy and MS cohorts, from roughly 1,100 published viral clones and from other ImmuneACCESS disease sequences. TCRdb passed the public sequencing reads through fastp at Q25 and MiXCR, retaining productive beta sequences. Here each entry gathers all rows of one CDR3 protein and keeps the most common genes and DNA. TCRdb assigned the V and J calls; the authors' analysis was not used. A total of around 45,000 distinct CDR3 sequences appear in this sample, 80% to 95% of them only once. The biggest ten clones account for around 0.41% of the sample.

Study-wide findings and limitations: The TCR sequencing and HLA analysis was acknowledged to have included a relatively small number of individuals.

The receptor was isolated from a human donor in good health. The sample taken for sequencing was CD8+ T cells from PBMCs. The chain links TRBV7-8 with TRBJ2-2; TRBD1 could be the D gene, as 5 bases match. The CDR3 loop reads CASSYDSSNTGELFF. The sequenced DNA is TGTGCCAGCAGCTACGACAGCTCGAACACCGGGGAGCTGTTTTTT. Where the CDR3 stops, the reference TRBV7-8 and TRBJ2-2 genes take over; the full variable domain is GAGVSQSPRYKVAKRGQDVALRCDPISGHVSLFWYQQALGQGPEFLTYFQNEAQLDKSGLPSDRFFAERPEGSVSTLKIQRTQQEDSAVYLCASSYDSSNTGELFFGEGSRLTVL.